This TCR beta chain emerged from a study of blood T cell repertoires in COVID-19. As for the study in general: Samples taken during acute and convalescent COVID-19 were collected in the United States, Italy and Spain.

Some clones are missing from TCRdb's copy, which holds only in-frame ones; the method was immunoSEQ multiplex PCR. The sample shows approximately 190,000 clones, about 81% of them seen only once. This sequence originates from a man aged 25 to 40 with active or convalescent COVID-19. The sequenced material came from peripheral blood.

The CDR3 loop reads CAIPEDRARYTF. The CDR3 nucleotides are TGTGCCATCCCGGAGGACAGGGCGCGCTACACCTTC. This chain connects TRBV2 to TRBJ1-2; 8 bases align to TRBD1. CDR3 length: 12 residues. Trimming cost V 10 bases and J 9 bases; bases outside gene matches: 10. Germline CDR1 reads SNHLY; CDR2 reads FYNNEI.